This TCR beta chain was sequenced for a study of cytomegalovirus exposure and HLA in healthy donors. On the study more broadly: The study placed approximately 80% of its approximately 360 genotyped donors in the Caucasian-associated ancestry cluster. Study-level points and caveats: Listed as cytomegalovirus-associated were over 150 TCR beta chains. A few chains linked to CMV were shown in vitro to be specific for CMV antigens. In a later analysis, HLA-associated beta chains showed higher expansion and lower generation probabilities than comparable chains.

About this clone: Antigen specificity is unknown.

The CDR3 has 11 amino acids. Trimming pared 3 bases from V and 6 bases from J, leaving 4 bases between. CDR1 is SGHDT, CDR2 YYEEEE, per germline. Primers for the PCR totalled 60 Vbeta and 13 Jbeta. Using immunoSEQ multiplex PCR, the repertoire was profiled, and TCRdb retains in-frame clones only, with some absent. The sample includes roughly 120,000 clones, 82% seen only once; the top ten take approximately 10%. The chain carries TRBV5-6 and TRBJ2-1, with no clear D. Sequenced input: PBMCs. The TCR was taken from a male donor in good health and CMV-seropositive. DNA of the CDR3: TGTGCCAGCAGCTGGGCCAATGAGCAGTTCTTC. This codes for CASSWANEQFF.